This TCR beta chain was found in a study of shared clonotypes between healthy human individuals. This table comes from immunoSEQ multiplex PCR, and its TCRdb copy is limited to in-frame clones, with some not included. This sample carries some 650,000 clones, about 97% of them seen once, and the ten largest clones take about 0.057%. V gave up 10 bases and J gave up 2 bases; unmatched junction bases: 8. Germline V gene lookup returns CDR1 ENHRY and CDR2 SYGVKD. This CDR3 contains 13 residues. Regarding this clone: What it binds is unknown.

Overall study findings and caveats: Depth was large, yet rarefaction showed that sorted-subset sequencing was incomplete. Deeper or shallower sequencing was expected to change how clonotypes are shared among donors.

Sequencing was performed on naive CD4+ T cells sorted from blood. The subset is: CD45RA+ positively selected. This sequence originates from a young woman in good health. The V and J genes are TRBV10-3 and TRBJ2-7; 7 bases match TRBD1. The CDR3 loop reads CATTRQGPYEQYF. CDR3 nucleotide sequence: TGTGCCACGACGAGACAGGGCCCCTACGAGCAGTACTTC.